This T cell receptor (beta chain) was sequenced during a study of T cells in Graves' hyperthyroidism and ophthalmopathy. General observations from the study: A 13 V-J signature model discriminated ophthalmopathy versus stable hyperthyroidism.

The ends lost 2 bases at V and 0 bases at J; junction bases unmatched: 4. The germline V gene encodes CDR1 SNHLY and CDR2 FYNNEI. This CDR3 is built from 16 residues. A note on this clonotype: Its antigen is undetermined.

Amplification targeted TCR beta CDR3 regions from RNA transcripts. Using the HTBI primer set, a first-round RT-PCR was run on the TCR CDR3. TCRdb re-called the multiplex PCR reads through MiXCR, storing one row per CDR3 protein. The sample contains roughly 380,000 distinct CDR3 sequences, roughly 15% of which appear only once. The authors took PBMCs from 8.5 to 10 ml fresh peripheral blood. The sequencing input was blood. The chain couples TRBV2 to TRBJ2-3, with 8 bases aligning to TRBD2. The TCR was taken from a woman aged 18-29 years with Graves' hyperthyroidism. The CDR3 DNA reads as TGTGCCAGCAGTGAAAGCGGGAGCTCTAGCACAGATACGCAGTATTTT. As protein: CASSESGSSSTDTQYF.